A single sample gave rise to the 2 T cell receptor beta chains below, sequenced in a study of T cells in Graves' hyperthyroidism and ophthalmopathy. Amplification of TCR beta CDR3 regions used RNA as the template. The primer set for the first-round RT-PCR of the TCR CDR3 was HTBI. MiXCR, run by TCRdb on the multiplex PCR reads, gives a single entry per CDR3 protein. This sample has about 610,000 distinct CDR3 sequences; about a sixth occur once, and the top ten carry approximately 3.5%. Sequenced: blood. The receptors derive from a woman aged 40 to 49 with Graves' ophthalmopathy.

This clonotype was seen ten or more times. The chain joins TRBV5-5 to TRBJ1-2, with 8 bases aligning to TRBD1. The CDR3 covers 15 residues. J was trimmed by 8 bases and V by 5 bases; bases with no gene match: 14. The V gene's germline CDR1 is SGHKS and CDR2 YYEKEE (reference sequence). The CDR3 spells CASRQGQANGEGYTF. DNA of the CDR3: TGTGCCAGCAGACAGGGACAGGCTAACGGAGAAGGCTACACCTTC.

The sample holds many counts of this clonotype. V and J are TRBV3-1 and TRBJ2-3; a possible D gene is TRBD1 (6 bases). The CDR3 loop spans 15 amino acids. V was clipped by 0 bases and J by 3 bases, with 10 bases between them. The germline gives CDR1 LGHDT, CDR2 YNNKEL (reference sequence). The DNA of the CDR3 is TGTGCCAGCAGCCAAGAGGGGACACGGACAGATACGCAGTATTTT. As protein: CASSQEGTRTDTQYF.